These 10 T cell receptor beta chains were all obtained from the same sample, sequenced in a study of blood T cell repertoires in COVID-19. Some clones are missing from TCRdb's copy, which holds only in-frame ones; the method was immunoSEQ multiplex PCR. Of 200,000 to 250,000 clones listed, approximately 81% are singletons. Sequencing was performed on peripheral blood. These receptors came from a woman in her fifties or sixties who had recovered from COVID-19.

J is TRBJ2-7 and V is TRBV19; 7 bases align to TRBD1. V trimming: 4 bases; J trimming: 2 bases; junction bases outside the gene matches: 5. Germline CDR1 and CDR2: LNHDA and SQIVND (reference sequence). This CDR3 has 14 amino acids. CDR3 sequence reads: CASSTQGIPYEQYF. The CDR3 DNA is TGTGCCAGTAGTACACAGGGGATCCCCTACGAGCAGTACTTC.

This clone was recorded only once. This rearrangement joins TRBV5-4 to TRBJ2-1; 10 bases are a match to TRBD1. Germline-derived CDR1 and CDR2 are SGHNT and YYREEE (reference sequence). V shed 5 bases, J shed 1 base, and the junction held 3 bases outside the gene matches. The CDR3 loop spans 15 amino acids. The CDR3 protein is CASRSDRGSYNEQFF. The CDR3 coding sequence is TGTGCCAGCAGATCGGACAGGGGGTCCTACAATGAGCAGTTCTTC.

The chain is built from TRBV9 and TRBJ2-2, with TRBD2 as a possible D gene (6 bases). Germline lookup yields CDR1 SGDLS and CDR2 YYNGEE. CDR3 size: 16 residues. Trimming cost V 0 bases and J 4 bases, with 13 bases left between them. CDR3 in DNA: TGTGCCAGCAGCGTAGCAGGGAGGCTCGGCACCGGGGAGCTGTTTTTT. Translation: CASSVAGRLGTGELFF.

The CDR3 DNA sequence: TGTGCCAGTAGTGGCCGGAGTACTGAAGCTTTCTTT. Protein product: CASSGRSTEAFF. J is TRBJ1-1 and V is TRBV19; D call uncertain. CDR1 and CDR2 from the germline V gene are LNHDA and SQIVND (reference sequence). This CDR3 region has 12 residues. V lost 5 bases and J lost 5, with 9 bases in between.

The chain combines TRBV29-1 with TRBJ2-1; TRBD2 might be the D (6 bases). The CDR3 length is 11 residues. The germline V and J ends were trimmed by 6 bases and 9 bases, with 12 bases remaining between them. Germline lookup yields CDR1 SQVTM and CDR2 ANQGSEA. The CDR3 nucleotides are TGCAGCGTGCCTTGGAGGGTTGAGCAGTTCTTC. Its protein is CSVPWRVEQFF.

The gene calls are TRBV30 and TRBJ2-2; 8 positions agree with TRBD2. With V trimmed by 0 bases and J by 8 bases, 8 bases remained unmatched. The germline CDR1 and CDR2 sequences are GTSNPN and SVGIG (reference sequence). This CDR3 spans 15 amino acids. The CDR3 DNA reads as TGTGCCTGGAGTGTAGACTTAGCGGGGTCGGGGGAGCTGTTTTTT. Amino acid sequence: CAWSVDLAGSGELFF.

The chain links TRBV7-2 to TRBJ1-1; D ambiguous. Per germline, CDR1 SGHTA and CDR2 FQGNSA. The germline V and J ends were trimmed by 7 bases and 6 bases, with 12 bases remaining between them. This CDR3 has 12 amino acids. The CDR3 sequence is CASNDGGPEAFF. In DNA form, the CDR3 reads TGTGCCAGCAACGATGGTGGGCCTGAAGCTTTCTTT.

This clone was recorded only once. The chain uses TRBV5-8 and TRBJ2-2; D is ambiguous. This CDR3 contains 12 residues. CDR1 is SGHTS and CDR2 is YDEGEE in the germline V gene. V dropped 1 base and J dropped 5 bases, with 3 bases sitting between them. DNA of the CDR3: TGTGCCAGCAGCTTGTTAACCGGGGAGCTGTTTTTT. This translates into CASSLLTGELFF.

This clone was picked up a small number of times. The J gene is TRBJ2-7, the V gene TRBV7-3; D is unresolved. From germline, CDR1 is SGHTA and CDR2 FQGTGA. The CDR3 runs to 13 residues. V was trimmed by 2 bases and J by 3 bases, leaving 8 bases between them. CDR3 residues: CASSLSRNYEQYF. CDR3 sequence (DNA): TGTGCCAGCAGCTTATCCAGGAACTACGAGCAGTACTTC.

The chain links TRBV4-2 to TRBJ1-2, with D uncertain. Trimming left V 7 bases short and J 7 bases short, with 19 bases between. This CDR3 region has 14 residues. The V gene's germline CDR1 is LGHNA and CDR2 YNFKEQ. The CDR3 loop is CASTPPGGIGGYTF. The CDR3 DNA follows: TGTGCCAGCACCCCCCCCGGCGGGATTGGTGGCTACACCTTC.